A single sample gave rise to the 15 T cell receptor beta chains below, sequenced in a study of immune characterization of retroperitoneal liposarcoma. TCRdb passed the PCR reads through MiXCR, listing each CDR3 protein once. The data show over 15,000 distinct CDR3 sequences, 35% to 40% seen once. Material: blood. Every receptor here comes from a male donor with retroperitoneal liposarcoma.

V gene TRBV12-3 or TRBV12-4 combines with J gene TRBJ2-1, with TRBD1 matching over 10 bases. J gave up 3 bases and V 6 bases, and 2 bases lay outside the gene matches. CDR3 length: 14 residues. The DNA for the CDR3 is TGTGCCAGCAGACGGGACAGGGGCTACAATGAGCAGTTCTTC. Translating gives CASRRDRGYNEQFF.

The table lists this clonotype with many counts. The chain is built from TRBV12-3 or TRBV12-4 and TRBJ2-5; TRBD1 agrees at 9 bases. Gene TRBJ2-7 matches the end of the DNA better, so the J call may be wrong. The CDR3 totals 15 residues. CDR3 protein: CASSLTGTGHYEQYF. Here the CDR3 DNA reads TGTGCCAGCAGTTTAACCGGGACAGGGCACTACGAGCAGTACTTC.

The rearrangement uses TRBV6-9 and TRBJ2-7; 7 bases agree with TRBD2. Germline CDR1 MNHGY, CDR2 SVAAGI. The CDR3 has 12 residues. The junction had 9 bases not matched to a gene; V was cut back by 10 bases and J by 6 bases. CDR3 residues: CATGRGRSEQYF. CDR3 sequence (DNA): TGTGCCACAGGGCGGGGGAGAAGCGAGCAGTACTTC.

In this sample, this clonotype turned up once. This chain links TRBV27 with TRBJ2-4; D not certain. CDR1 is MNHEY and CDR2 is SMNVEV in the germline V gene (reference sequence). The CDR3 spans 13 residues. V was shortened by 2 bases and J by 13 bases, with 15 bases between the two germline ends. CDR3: CASSLPSDAEQYF. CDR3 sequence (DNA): TGTGCCAGCAGTTTACCCTCGGACGCGGAGCAGTACTTC.

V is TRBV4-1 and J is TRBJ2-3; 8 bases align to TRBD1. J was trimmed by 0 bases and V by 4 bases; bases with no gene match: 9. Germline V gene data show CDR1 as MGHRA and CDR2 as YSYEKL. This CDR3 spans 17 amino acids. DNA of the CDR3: TGCGCCAGCAGCCTGCAGGGGGCAGGGACTAGCACAGATACGCAGTATTTT. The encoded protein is CASSLQGAGTSTDTQYF.

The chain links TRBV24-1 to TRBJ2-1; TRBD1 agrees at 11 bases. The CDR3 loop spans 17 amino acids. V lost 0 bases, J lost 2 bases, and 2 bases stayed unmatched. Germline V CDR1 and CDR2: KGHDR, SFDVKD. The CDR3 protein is CATSDLAGQGAYNEQFF. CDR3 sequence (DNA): TGTGCCACCAGTGATTTGGCGGGACAGGGGGCCTACAATGAGCAGTTCTTC.

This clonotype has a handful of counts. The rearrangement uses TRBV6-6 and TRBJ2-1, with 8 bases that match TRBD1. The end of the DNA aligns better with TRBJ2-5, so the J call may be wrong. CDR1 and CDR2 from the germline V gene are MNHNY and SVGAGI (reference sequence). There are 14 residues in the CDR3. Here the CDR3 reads CASSLQGEEETQYF. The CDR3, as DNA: TGTGCCAGCAGTTTACAGGGGGAAGAAGAGACCCAGTACTTC.

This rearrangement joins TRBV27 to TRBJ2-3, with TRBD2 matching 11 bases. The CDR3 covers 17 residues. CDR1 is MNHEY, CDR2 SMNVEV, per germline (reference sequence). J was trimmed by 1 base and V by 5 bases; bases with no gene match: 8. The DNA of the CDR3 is TGTGCCAGCAGTCGAGCCCAACTAGCGGGGGGCACAGATACGCAGTATTTT. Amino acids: CASSRAQLAGGTDTQYF.

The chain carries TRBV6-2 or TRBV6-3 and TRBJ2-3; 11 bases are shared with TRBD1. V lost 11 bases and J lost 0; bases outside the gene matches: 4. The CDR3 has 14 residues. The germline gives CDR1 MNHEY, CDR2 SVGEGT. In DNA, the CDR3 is TGTGCCGCCGGGACAGGGGGAAGCACAGATACGCAGTATTTT. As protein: CAAGTGGSTDTQYF.

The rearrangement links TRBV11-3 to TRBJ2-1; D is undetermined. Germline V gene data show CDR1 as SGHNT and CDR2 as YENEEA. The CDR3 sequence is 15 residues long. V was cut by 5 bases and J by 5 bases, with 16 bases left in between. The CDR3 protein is CASSLTHMTNNEQFF. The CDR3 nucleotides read TGTGCCAGCAGCCTCACCCATATGACGAACAATGAGCAGTTCTTC.

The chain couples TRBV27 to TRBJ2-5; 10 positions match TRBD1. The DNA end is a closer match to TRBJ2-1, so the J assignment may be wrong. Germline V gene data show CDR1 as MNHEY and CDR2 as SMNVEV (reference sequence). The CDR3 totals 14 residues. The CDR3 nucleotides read TGTGCCAGCAGCGACGGGACAGGGGATAGTGAGCAGTTCTTC. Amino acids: CASSDGTGDSEQFF.

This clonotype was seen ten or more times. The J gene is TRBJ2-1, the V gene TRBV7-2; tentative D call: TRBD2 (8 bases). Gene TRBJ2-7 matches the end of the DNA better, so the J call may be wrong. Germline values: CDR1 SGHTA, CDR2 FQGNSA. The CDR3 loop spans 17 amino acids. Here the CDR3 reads CASSKRGREATGNEQYF. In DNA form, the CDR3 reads TGTGCCAGCAGCAAAAGGGGGCGGGAGGCCACTGGCAATGAGCAGTACTTC.

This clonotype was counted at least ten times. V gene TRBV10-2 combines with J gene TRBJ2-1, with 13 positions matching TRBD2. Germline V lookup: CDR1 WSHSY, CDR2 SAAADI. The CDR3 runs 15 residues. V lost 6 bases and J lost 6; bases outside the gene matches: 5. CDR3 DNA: TGCGCCAGCAGAGTTAGGACTAGCGGGAGCAATGAGCAGTTCTTC. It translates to CASRVRTSGSNEQFF.

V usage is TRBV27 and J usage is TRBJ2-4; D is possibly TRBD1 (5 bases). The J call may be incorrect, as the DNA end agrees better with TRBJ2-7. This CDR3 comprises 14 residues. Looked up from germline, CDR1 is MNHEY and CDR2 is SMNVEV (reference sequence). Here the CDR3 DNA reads TGTGCCAGCAGACGAGAGGACAACTCCTACGAGCAGTACTTC. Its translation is CASRREDNSYEQYF.

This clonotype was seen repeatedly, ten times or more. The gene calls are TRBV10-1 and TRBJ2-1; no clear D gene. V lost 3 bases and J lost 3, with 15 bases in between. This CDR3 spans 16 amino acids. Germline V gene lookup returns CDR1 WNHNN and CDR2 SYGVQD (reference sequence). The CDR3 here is CASSDGSPGDYNEQFF. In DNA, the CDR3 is TGCGCCAGCAGTGACGGCAGCCCCGGTGACTACAATGAGCAGTTCTTC.